One sample yielded the 16 T cell receptor beta chains listed below, sequenced in a study of shared clonotypes between healthy human individuals. Data came from immunoSEQ multiplex PCR; TCRdb stores just in-frame clones and leaves some out. The sample carries about 1 million clones, around 74% recorded once. The sequencing input was memory CD4+ T cells sorted from blood. Subset indicated: CD45RA-negative fraction. The receptors shown here come from a young man in good health.

The rearrangement joins TRBV28 to TRBJ1-4; no firm D call. Germline V lookup: CDR1 MDHEN, CDR2 SYDVKM. The CDR3 length is 13 residues. Trimming shortened V by 3 bases and J by 8 bases, and 10 bases separated the two germline ends. The CDR3 sequence is CASSFGSREKLFF. The CDR3 nucleotides are TGTGCCAGCAGTTTTGGTAGCAGGGAAAAACTGTTTTTT.

The chain has TRBV10-1 and TRBJ1-5; TRBD1 is a possible D gene (5 bases). The CDR3 is 13 residues long. From germline, CDR1 is WNHNN and CDR2 SYGVQD (reference sequence). V was clipped by 2 bases and J by 6 bases, with 8 bases between them. The CDR3 coding sequence is TGCGCCAGCAGTGAGGCCGGGGCTCAGCCCCAGCATTTT. This sequence encodes CASSEAGAQPQHF.

The chain has TRBV5-1 and TRBJ2-3, with D unresolved. The germline V gene has CDR1 SGHRS and CDR2 YFSETQ. This CDR3 contains 15 residues. V lost 3 bases and J lost 0, with 11 bases in between. CDR3 sequence (DNA): TGCGCCAGCAGCTCGCAACTGACTAGCACAGATACGCAGTATTTT. Translating it yields CASSSQLTSTDTQYF.

This clone has only one observation. This sequence joins TRBV18 and TRBJ2-1; D gene uncertain. The CDR3 is 12 amino acids. V gave up 8 bases and J gave up 8 bases, with 13 bases separating them. Germline V gene lookup returns CDR1 KGHSH and CDR2 LQKENI. CDR3 DNA: TGTGCCAGCCGAATGAAGGGCTATGAGCAGTTCTTC. Translated: CASRMKGYEQFF.

The chain links TRBV5-6 to TRBJ1-2, with a weak D call TRBD1 (5 bases). The germline V and J ends were trimmed by 3 bases and 8 bases, with 26 bases remaining between them. The CDR3 extends over 17 amino acids. CDR1 is SGHDT, CDR2 YYEEEE, per germline. CDR3 nucleotide sequence: TGTGCCAGCAGCTCCCAGTTTGTGGGACGGAACCTTTGGGGCTACACCTTC. It translates to CASSSQFVGRNLWGYTF.

This sequence joins TRBV5-6 and TRBJ1-1; 10 nucleotides line up with TRBD1. Germline V lookup: CDR1 SGHDT, CDR2 YYEEEE. The CDR3 is 14 residues long. Losses at the gene ends were 4 bases for V and 10 bases for J; bases not matched to a gene: 10. CDR3 nucleotides: TGTGCCAGCAGCAGGGGACAGGGGTTTAGGGGAGCTTTCTTT. Its translation: CASSRGQGFRGAFF.

The chain recombines TRBV13 with TRBJ1-1; possible D gene TRBD1, 6 bases. Trimming left V 0 bases short and J 7 bases short, with 12 bases between. In germline, CDR1 is PRHDT, CDR2 FYEKMQ (reference sequence). The CDR3 consists of 14 residues. The CDR3 nucleotides are TGTGCCAGCAGCTTAGGGACAGGAGGGGGTGAAGCTTTCTTT. This gives the protein CASSLGTGGGEAFF. Full variable domain (remainder filled in from reference TRBV13 and TRBJ1-1): AAGVIQSPRHLIKEKRETATLKCYPIPRHDTVYWYQQGPGQDPQFLISFYEKMQSDKGSIPDRFSAQQFSDYHSELNMSSLELGDSALYFCASSLGTGGGEAFFGQGTRLTVV.

The chain combines TRBV30 with TRBJ2-1; D is unclear. CDR3 size: 14 residues. CDR1 GTSNPN and CDR2 SVGIG come from the germline V gene (reference sequence). V was clipped by 2 bases and J by 0 bases, with 8 bases between them. DNA for the CDR3: TGTGCCTGGAGTCTGACGAGCTCCTACAATGAGCAGTTCTTC. Residues: CAWSLTSSYNEQFF.

The rearrangement links TRBV6-6 to TRBJ1-5; possible D gene TRBD1, 5 bases. Trimming took 0 bases from V and 2 from J, leaving 8 bases between them. CDR3 length: 15 residues. Germline V gives CDR1 MNHNY, CDR2 SVGAGI (reference sequence). DNA for the CDR3: TGTGCCAGCAGTTACTCGAGAGGGGGCAATCAGCCCCAGCATTTT. Its translation is CASSYSRGGNQPQHF.

The chain combines TRBV14 with TRBJ1-1; 8 bases are shared with TRBD1. Looked up from germline, CDR1 is SGHDN and CDR2 is FVKESK. Trimming took 1 base from V and 6 from J; bases not matched to a gene: 7. The CDR3 contains 15 residues. The DNA for the CDR3 is TGTGCCAGCAGCCAAGGCTTTACGACAGGGGCTGAAGCTTTCTTT. Encoded protein: CASSQGFTTGAEAFF.

This clone was seen a few times. This chain joins TRBV6-6 and TRBJ1-3; D is unclear. Germline CDR1 is MNHNY and CDR2 is SVGAGI (reference sequence). CDR3 length equals 16 residues. V was clipped by 0 bases and J by 0 bases, with 9 bases between them. The CDR3 region is CASSYSVGSSGNTIYF. CDR3 DNA: TGTGCCAGCAGTTACTCGGTCGGAAGCTCTGGAAACACCATATATTTT.

The chain is built from TRBV6-1 and TRBJ2-1, with a weak D call TRBD2 (6 bases). The CDR3 is 16 amino acids. CDR1 and CDR2 from the germline V gene are MNHNS and SASEGT. V was shortened by 2 bases and J by 0 bases, with 11 bases between the two germline ends. The CDR3 DNA follows: TGTGCCAGCAGTGAAAGGGACGGGAGCTCCTACAATGAGCAGTTCTTC. This encodes CASSERDGSSYNEQFF.

J is TRBJ1-2 and V is TRBV19; 8 positions agree with TRBD1. Germline V CDR1 and CDR2: LNHDA, SQIVND (reference sequence). The CDR3 runs to 13 residues. J was trimmed by 5 bases and V by 5 bases; bases with no gene match: 4. CDR3 protein: CASSATGGYGYTF. DNA of the CDR3: TGTGCCAGTAGTGCCACAGGGGGTTATGGCTACACCTTC.

V and J are TRBV7-8 and TRBJ2-7; a possible D gene is TRBD1 (6 bases). Deletions cut 5 bases from V and 6 bases from J, with 17 bases between. Germline assignment: CDR1 SGHVS and CDR2 FQNEAQ. The CDR3 extends over 14 amino acids. The CDR3, as DNA: TGTGCCAGCAGCCATCTGGCAGGGGATCTCGAGCAGTACTTC. It specifies CASSHLAGDLEQYF.

The chain combines TRBV30 with TRBJ1-2; 11 bases map to TRBD1. The V and J ends lost 5 bases and 6 bases, in that order; junction bases with no gene match: 17. The germline V gene encodes CDR1 GTSNPN and CDR2 SVGIG (reference sequence). This CDR3 has 17 residues. The CDR3: CAWANRWTGGAIDGYTF. The DNA for the CDR3 is TGTGCCTGGGCGAACCGATGGACAGGGGGCGCGATTGATGGCTACACCTTC.

The chain links TRBV5-1 to TRBJ2-1; D unclear. Trimming took off 4 bases at V and 5 bases at J, with 7 bases between the two ends. Germline loops: CDR1 SGHRS, CDR2 YFSETQ. The CDR3 is made up of 12 amino acids. The CDR3 loop reads CASSPGNNEQFF. The CDR3 nucleotides read TGCGCCAGCAGCCCAGGAAACAATGAGCAGTTCTTC.